The 29 T cell receptor beta chains reported below all come from one sample, sequenced in a study of cytomegalovirus exposure and HLA in healthy donors. The PCR was carried out with 60 Vbeta primers and 13 Jbeta primers. Sequenced by immunoSEQ multiplex PCR; TCRdb stores in-frame clones only, minus some. The sample records under 150,000 clones, about 79% being singletons. The sample comprised PBMCs. These receptors all stem from a man between 18 and 29 years old in good health and CMV-seronegative.

The rearrangement uses TRBV5-1 and TRBJ1-1; the match to TRBD1 covers 11 bases. J gave up 4 bases and V 3 bases, and 20 bases lay outside the gene matches. This CDR3 is built from 20 residues. Germline CDR1 and CDR2: SGHRS and YFSETQ. For the CDR3, the DNA is TGCGCCAGCAGCTGGAGTTACTCGGGACAGGGGGAGAAAAGGGCCACTGAAGCTTTCTTT. It is translated as CASSWSYSGQGEKRATEAFF.

The chain's CDR3 is CASSSNPGGRANEKLFF. CDR3 sequence (DNA): TGCGCCAGCAGCTCCAACCCCGGGGGGCGGGCTAATGAAAAACTGTTTTTT. This chain links TRBV4-3 with TRBJ1-4, with D possibly matching TRBD1 (6 bases). CDR1 and CDR2 (germline): LGHNA, YSLEER. This CDR3 comprises 17 residues. V lost 5 bases and J lost 3, with 19 bases in between.

The J gene is TRBJ2-7, the V gene TRBV6-5; no clear D gene. CDR3 size: 13 residues. The germline V and J ends were trimmed by 2 bases and 3 bases, with 8 bases remaining between them. CDR1 is MNHEY and CDR2 is SVGAGI in the germline V gene. The CDR3 sequence: CASSYRLYYEQYF. Here the CDR3 DNA reads TGTGCCAGCAGTTACAGACTCTACTACGAGCAGTACTTC.

The chain employs TRBV5-8 and TRBJ1-4, with 9 nucleotides matching TRBD1. CDR1 is SGHTS, CDR2 YDEGEE, per germline. The CDR3 consists of 16 residues. J lost 4 bases, V lost 0 bases, and 4 bases had no gene match. CDR3 nucleotides: TGTGCCAGCAGCTTGGGGACAGGGGTGGATAATGAAAAACTGTTTTTT. Protein sequence: CASSLGTGVDNEKLFF.

The chain uses TRBV19 and TRBJ1-5; unclear D gene. Germline V CDR1 and CDR2: LNHDA, SQIVND (reference sequence). The ends were cut back, 2 bases at V and 5 bases at J, with 13 bases in the middle. The CDR3 has 15 residues. This CDR3 reads CASSITRGYYQPQHF. The DNA for the CDR3 is TGTGCCAGTAGTATAACTCGGGGTTATTATCAGCCCCAGCATTTT.

The chain employs TRBV4-1 and TRBJ1-3; tentatively, D is TRBD1 (5 bases). The CDR3 runs to 16 residues. Germline loops: CDR1 MGHRA, CDR2 YSYEKL. V was pared by 4 bases and J by 2 bases, with 15 bases between. This CDR3 is CASSPSQGTPGNTIYF. In DNA form, the CDR3 reads TGCGCCAGCAGCCCATCCCAGGGAACCCCTGGAAACACCATATATTTT.

The chain combines TRBV7-2 with TRBJ2-1, with 8 positions matching TRBD2. V shed 2 bases, J shed 3 bases, and the junction held 6 bases outside the gene matches. Germline V gene data show CDR1 as SGHTA and CDR2 as FQGNSA. The CDR3 length is 16 residues. This chain's CDR3 is CASSLYRGGNYNEQFF. Here the CDR3 DNA reads TGTGCCAGCAGCTTATACCGGGGGGGCAACTACAATGAGCAGTTCTTC.

The V and J genes are TRBV28 and TRBJ2-1; 8 nucleotides match TRBD2. J gave up 4 bases and V 5 bases, and 10 bases lay outside the gene matches. In germline, CDR1 is MDHEN, CDR2 SYDVKM. CDR3 length equals 16 residues. The chain's CDR3 is CASSISGARQYNEQFF. The CDR3 nucleotides read TGTGCCAGCAGTATTAGCGGGGCTAGGCAGTACAATGAGCAGTTCTTC.

This sequence joins TRBV28 and TRBJ1-5; no clear D. CDR1 is MDHEN and CDR2 is SYDVKM in the germline V gene. V gave up 2 bases and J gave up 1 base, with 6 bases separating them. The CDR3 runs to 14 residues. The CDR3 coding sequence is TGTGCCAGCAGTTTAGCTATCAGCAATCAGCCCCAGCATTTT. Its translation is CASSLAISNQPQHF. The full variable domain, its missing parts supplied by reference TRBV28 and TRBJ1-5, is DVKVTQSSRYLVKRTGEKVFLECVQDMDHENMFWYRQDPGLGLRLIYFSYDVKMKEKGDIPEGYSVSREKKERFSLILESASTNQTSMYLCASSLAISNQPQHFGDGTRLSIL.

The rearrangement joins TRBV7-9 to TRBJ1-3, with unresolved D. Trimming left V 0 bases short and J 0 bases short, with 9 bases between. The CDR3 is 16 residues long. CDR1 SEHNR and CDR2 FQNEAQ come from the germline V gene (reference sequence). CDR3 residues: CASSLATGGSGNTIYF. CDR3 coding DNA: TGTGCCAGCAGCTTAGCTACCGGCGGCTCTGGAAACACCATATATTTT. Full variable domain (missing parts from reference TRBV7-9 and TRBJ1-3): DTGVSQNPRHKITKRGQNVTFRCDPISEHNRLYWYRQTLGQGPEFLTYFQNEAQLEKSRLLSDRFSAERPKGSFSTLEIQRTEQGDSAMYLCASSLATGGSGNTIYFGEGSWLTVV.

The rearrangement uses TRBV7-8 and TRBJ2-7; possibly TRBD2 for D (6 bases). The V gene lost 4 bases and the J gene lost 7 bases, with 14 bases spanning the gap. Germline V gene sequence: CDR1 SGHVS, CDR2 FQNEAQ. This CDR3 has 13 residues. The CDR3 coding sequence is TGTGCCAGCAGCTCAAGGGACTGGGGGGAGCAGTACGTC. Translating it yields CASSSRDWGEQYV.

In the case of this clone: A junction boundary mismatches the germline segment, possibly from a read error. The chain couples TRBV7-9 to TRBJ1-2, with D perhaps TRBD1 (6 bases). The CDR3 consists of 15 residues. Per the germline V gene, CDR1 is SEHNR and CDR2 is FQNEAQ (reference sequence). CDR3 nucleotide sequence: TGTTCCAGCAGCTATCCCCAGGGGCGGAACTATGGCTACACCTTC. It specifies CSSSYPQGRNYGYTF.

The rearrangement joins TRBV2 to TRBJ2-7; TRBD1 is a possible D gene (6 bases). The CDR3 spans 13 residues. V lost 8 bases, J lost 5 bases, and 16 bases lay in between. CDR1 is SNHLY, CDR2 FYNNEI, per germline. CDR3 nucleotide sequence: TGTGCCAGCGGGGCAGGGGTGGCCGACGAGCAGTACTTC. Translation gives CASGAGVADEQYF.

The rearrangement links TRBV5-4 to TRBJ2-5; D possibly corresponds to TRBD2 (6 bases). This CDR3 has 16 amino acids. Between the trimmed V and J ends, which lost 4 bases and 1 base, there was a span of 17 bases. Germline V lookup: CDR1 SGHNT, CDR2 YYREEE (reference sequence). CDR3 in DNA: TGTGCCAGCAGCCGCGGGGAGCGGATCTCCCAAGAGACCCAGTACTTC. Translation gives CASSRGERISQETQYF.

V usage is TRBV7-9 and J usage is TRBJ2-1; D perhaps matches TRBD2 (5 bases). The CDR3 is 17 amino acids. The germline CDR1 and CDR2 sequences are SEHNR and FQNEAQ (reference sequence). Trimming left V 5 bases short and J 4 bases short, with 21 bases between. Written as DNA, the CDR3 is TGTGCCAGCAGCAAGACCGGGATGACGGTCCAATACAATGAGCAGTTCTTC. Encoded protein: CASSKTGMTVQYNEQFF.

About this clone itself: The junction departs from the called germline gene at one end, perhaps through a read error. This chain connects TRBV6-5 to TRBJ1-4; D ambiguous. The CDR3 has 13 amino acids. Per germline, CDR1 MNHEY and CDR2 SVGAGI. DNA of the CDR3: TGTGCCAGCAGTCCCTCTCCACGAGAAAGACTGTTTTTT. Residues: CASSPSPRERLFF.

The J gene is TRBJ2-6, the V gene TRBV7-8; the match to TRBD1 covers 9 bases. The CDR3 runs to 18 residues. The germline V gene has CDR1 SGHVS and CDR2 FQNEAQ. Unmatched junction bases numbered 11, after V lost 6 bases and J lost 2 bases. The CDR3 coding sequence is TGTGCCAGCAGGGGGGGAACAGGGGGCGCCCCTGGGGCCAACGTCCTGACTTTC. It translates to CASRGGTGGAPGANVLTF.

The table lists this clone with a count of one. The chain is built from TRBV9 and TRBJ1-5, with D maybe TRBD1 (5 bases). This CDR3 has 16 amino acids. Germline CDR1 reads SGDLS; CDR2 reads YYNGEE. The V end lost 0 bases, the J end lost 4 bases, and 14 bases lay between the germline ends. DNA for the CDR3: TGTGCCAGCAGCGTAGGCCCCTGGAGGGGTAATCAGCCCCAGCATTTT. Encoded protein: CASSVGPWRGNQPQHF.

The chain is built from TRBV20-1 and TRBJ2-1; D unresolved. Deletions cut 3 bases from V and 7 bases from J, with 4 bases between. The germline V gene encodes CDR1 DFQATT and CDR2 SNEGSKA (reference sequence). The CDR3 is 10 amino acids. This chain's CDR3 is CSASSNEQFF. Here the CDR3 DNA reads TGCAGTGCTAGTAGTAATGAGCAGTTCTTC.

The rearrangement joins TRBV7-3 to TRBJ2-1, with 10 positions matching TRBD2. The CDR3 totals 16 residues. Germline V gene lookup returns CDR1 SGHTA and CDR2 FQGTGA. The trim removed 2 bases at V and 9 bases at J, leaving 10 bases unmatched. CDR3 sequence reads: CASSLLPSGSGAEQFF. The CDR3 region has the DNA TGTGCCAGCAGCTTACTTCCTAGCGGGAGTGGGGCTGAGCAGTTCTTC.

The chain links TRBV30 to TRBJ2-5; TRBD2 matches 13 bases. The V gene's germline CDR1 is GTSNPN and CDR2 SVGIG (reference sequence). V lost 0 bases to trimming and J lost 5 bases; unmatched junction nucleotides: 6. The CDR3 length is 16 residues. CDR3 sequence: CAWSVRGLAGKETQYF. The CDR3, as DNA: TGTGCCTGGAGTGTACGGGGACTAGCGGGAAAGGAGACCCAGTACTTC.

The chain uses TRBV5-6 and TRBJ2-1; D ambiguous. The V and J ends lost 7 bases and 12 bases respectively, with 17 bases between them. The germline V gene encodes CDR1 SGHDT and CDR2 YYEEEE. The CDR3 is 12 residues long. CDR3 sequence reads: CASRILNERQFF. The CDR3, as DNA: TGTGCCAGCCGTATCTTGAATGAGCGGCAGTTCTTC.

This chain uses TRBV4-1 with TRBJ2-3; perhaps TRBD2 as D (7 bases). V was pared by 4 bases and J by 3 bases, with 23 bases between. This CDR3 contains 18 residues. From germline, CDR1 is MGHRA and CDR2 YSYEKL. CDR3 nucleotides: TGCGCCAGCAGCCCAGCACCGGGGCGGGGGCTTCTAACAGATACGCAGTATTTT. It is translated as CASSPAPGRGLLTDTQYF.

The genes are TRBV5-4 and TRBJ2-2, with a possible D match to TRBD1 (6 bases). The length of the CDR3 is 15 residues. Germline V lookup: CDR1 SGHNT, CDR2 YYREEE (reference sequence). The V end was cut by 0 bases, the J end by 7 bases, with 13 bases between. DNA for the CDR3: TGTGCCAGCAGCTTGGGCTGGGGGCGCGGCGGGGAGCTGTTTTTT. Translating gives CASSLGWGRGGELFF.

The chain is built from TRBV7-9 and TRBJ2-5; possible D gene TRBD2, 6 bases. The CDR3 extends over 13 amino acids. Trimming stripped 1 base from V and 8 bases from J, with 11 bases between. Germline V CDR1 and CDR2: SEHNR, FQNEAQ (reference sequence). CDR3 region: CASSLGGGATQYF. DNA of the CDR3: TGTGCCAGCAGCTTAGGCGGAGGGGCAACCCAGTACTTC. Full variable domain (missing parts from reference TRBV7-9 and TRBJ2-5): DTGVSQNPRHKITKRGQNVTFRCDPISEHNRLYWYRQTLGQGPEFLTYFQNEAQLEKSRLLSDRFSAERPKGSFSTLEIQRTEQGDSAMYLCASSLGGGATQYFGPGTRLLVL.

The chain is built from TRBV6-5 and TRBJ2-6; 8 nucleotides match TRBD1. With 7 bases clipped from V and 11 bases from J, the junction kept 7 bases outside the gene matches. Germline-derived CDR1 and CDR2 are MNHEY and SVGAGI. This CDR3 region has 13 residues. The CDR3: CASKGTGQDVLTF. CDR3 bases: TGTGCCAGCAAAGGGACAGGCCAGGACGTCCTGACTTTC.

The chain has TRBV4-1 and TRBJ2-1; TRBD1 matches 12 bases. V was pared by 4 bases and J by 6 bases, with 10 bases of the junction left unmatched. The CDR3 is made up of 17 amino acids. From germline, CDR1 is MGHRA and CDR2 YSYEKL. In DNA, the CDR3 is TGCGCCAGCAGCCGAGAAGCGGGACAGGGGGCCGTCAATGAGCAGTTCTTC. Translation: CASSREAGQGAVNEQFF.

This clone was seen only once. V gene TRBV30 combines with J gene TRBJ2-7; 7 nucleotides match TRBD2. Unmatched junction bases numbered 3, after V lost 7 bases and J lost 0 bases. In germline, CDR1 is GTSNPN, CDR2 SVGIG (reference sequence). The CDR3 consists of 12 residues. The CDR3 DNA reads TGTGCCTACGGGACTAACTCCTACGAGCAGTACTTC. It codes for CAYGTNSYEQYF. Drawing the rest from reference TRBV30 and TRBJ2-7, the complete variable domain is SQTIHQWPATLVQPVGSPLSLECTVEGTSNPNLYWYRQAAGRGLQLLFYSVGIGQISSEVPQNLSASRPQDRQFILSSKKLLLSDSGFYLCAYGTNSYEQYFGPGTRLTVT.

This clone was seen a handful of times. The chain carries TRBV4-2 and TRBJ2-3; 8 bases map to TRBD2. The CDR3 consists of 17 residues. The V gene end was trimmed by 1 base and the J gene end by 2 bases; junction bases not matched to a gene: 8. Per the germline V gene, CDR1 is LGHNA and CDR2 is YNFKEQ. CDR3 residues: CASSQVRASGYTDTQYF. DNA for the CDR3: TGTGCCAGCAGCCAAGTGAGGGCTAGCGGGTACACAGATACGCAGTATTTT.